The 32 T cell receptor beta chains below all came from one sample that was sequenced in a study of cytomegalovirus exposure and HLA in healthy donors. Amplification used 60 Vbeta primers and 13 Jbeta primers. TCRdb keeps only in-frame clones here, not all; method: immunoSEQ multiplex PCR. Here the sample spans around 90,000 clones, 65% being singletons. What was sequenced was PBMCs. The receptor source for this set is a woman in her forties or fifties in good health and CMV-seropositive.

The chain carries TRBV6-1 and TRBJ2-5; 7 nucleotides agree with TRBD2. V was clipped by 3 bases and J by 4 bases; unmatched bases: 11. CDR1 and CDR2 (germline): MNHNS, SASEGT. The CDR3 loop spans 16 amino acids. CDR3 DNA sequence: TGTGCCAGCAGTGATTCGGGCGGGGGTTGGGGAGAGACCCAGTACTTC. Translated, it gives CASSDSGGGWGETQYF.

V usage is TRBV5-1 and J usage is TRBJ1-5; no clear D gene. The V and J ends lost 1 base and 5 bases respectively, with 10 bases between them. The germline V gene has CDR1 SGHRS and CDR2 YFSETQ. This CDR3 comprises 14 residues. For the CDR3, the DNA is TGCGCCAGCAGCTTGAGAGGAACCGATCAGCCCCAGCATTTT. It encodes CASSLRGTDQPQHF.

The chain has TRBV5-1 and TRBJ1-1; a possible D gene is TRBD1 (5 bases). Trimming left V 4 bases short and J 2 bases short, with 9 bases between. This CDR3 is 13 amino acids long. Germline lookup yields CDR1 SGHRS and CDR2 YFSETQ. CDR3 sequence: CASSRDSNTEAFF. The CDR3, as DNA: TGCGCCAGCAGCCGAGACAGTAACACTGAAGCTTTCTTT.

By share, this clone counts as medium-sized (0.01 to 0.1%). This chain joins TRBV10-1 and TRBJ1-1; the D gene is possibly TRBD1 (6 bases). Germline values: CDR1 WNHNN, CDR2 SYGVQD (reference sequence). This CDR3 comprises 12 residues. V was cut by 3 bases and J by 8 bases, with 10 bases left in between. This CDR3 is CASSDLGTEAFF. CDR3 in DNA: TGCGCCAGCAGTGATCTAGGGACAGAAGCTTTCTTT.

This chain uses TRBV29-1 with TRBJ2-6; D unclear. Germline-derived CDR1 and CDR2 are SQVTM and ANQGSEA. This CDR3 comprises 13 residues. Trimming took 6 bases from V and 2 from J, leaving 8 bases between them. The CDR3 loop reads CSVQITGANVLTF. CDR3 in DNA: TGCAGCGTCCAGATAACTGGGGCCAACGTCCTGACTTTC.

This clone came up a few times. The CDR3 loop is CASSTTVNTEAFF. CDR3 DNA sequence: TGTGCCAGCAGTACAACAGTGAACACTGAAGCTTTCTTT. The J gene is TRBJ1-1, the V gene TRBV28; D uncertain. In germline, CDR1 is MDHEN, CDR2 SYDVKM. The germline V and J ends were trimmed by 5 bases and 0 bases, with 7 bases remaining between them. This CDR3 is built from 13 residues.

V and J are TRBV5-1 and TRBJ1-4; D perhaps matches TRBD1 (5 bases). This CDR3 contains 14 residues. Looked up from germline, CDR1 is SGHRS and CDR2 is YFSETQ. V was shortened by 4 bases and J by 7 bases, with 14 bases between the two germline ends. CDR3 sequence (DNA): TGCGCCAGCAGCCCCCTGGGGCAGTTTGAAAAACTGTTTTTT. As protein: CASSPLGQFEKLFF.

The chain uses TRBV5-1 and TRBJ1-1; no clear D gene. The CDR3 consists of 15 residues. Trimming cost V 0 bases and J 0 bases, with 9 bases left between them. Per germline, CDR1 SGHRS and CDR2 YFSETQ. The CDR3 is CASSLAHSLNTEAFF. CDR3 sequence (DNA): TGCGCCAGCAGCTTGGCCCACAGCTTGAACACTGAAGCTTTCTTT.

This clone was observed a handful of times. The V gene is TRBV9, the J gene TRBJ2-3; TRBD1 matches 11 bases. Germline loops: CDR1 SGDLS, CDR2 YYNGEE. Trimming removed 3 bases from V and 6 bases from J; junction bases left unmatched: 9. There are 16 residues in the CDR3. CDR3 bases: TGTGCCAGCAGCGCACCGGGACAGGGGGGCGTGGATACGCAGTATTTT. It specifies CASSAPGQGGVDTQYF.

Only a few counts were recorded for this clone. The rearrangement joins TRBV15 to TRBJ2-5; 11 bases line up with TRBD1. Trimming cost V 5 bases and J 5 bases; bases outside gene matches: 10. The CDR3 consists of 16 residues. CDR1 is LNHNV and CDR2 is YYDKDF in the germline V gene (reference sequence). The CDR3 nucleotides read TGTGCCACCAGCCCCAGTGCGGGACAGGGGGGGGAGACCCAGTACTTC. Amino acids: CATSPSAGQGGETQYF. The full variable domain, completed using reference TRBV15 and TRBJ2-5, is DAMVIQNPRYQVTQFGKPVTLSCSQTLNHNVMYWYQQKSSQAPKLLFHYYDKDFNNEADTPDNFQSRRPNTSFCFLDIRSPGLGDTAMYLCATSPSAGQGGETQYFGPGTRLLVL.

This clone was observed a handful of times. J is TRBJ1-2 and V is TRBV6-1; tentatively, D is TRBD1 (5 bases). Germline values: CDR1 MNHNS, CDR2 SASEGT. The CDR3 has 15 residues. The germline V and J ends were trimmed by 5 bases and 4 bases, with 17 bases remaining between them. CDR3 residues: CASSIFDSPGYGYTF. The CDR3, as DNA: TGTGCCAGCAGTATATTCGACAGCCCTGGCTATGGCTACACCTTC.

The genes are TRBV4-2 and TRBJ1-2; tentatively, D is TRBD1 (5 bases). This CDR3 contains 17 residues. Germline V CDR1 and CDR2: LGHNA, YNFKEQ. Trimming removed 0 bases from V and 4 bases from J, with 18 bases in between. CDR3 nucleotides: TGTGCCAGCAGCCAAGATATCAACCCGACAGCTTTCTATGGCTACACCTTC. Translated, it gives CASSQDINPTAFYGYTF.

This clone appeared a few times. V and J are TRBV2 and TRBJ1-1; 8 nucleotides agree with TRBD1. Germline CDR1 SNHLY, CDR2 FYNNEI. The CDR3 spans 14 residues. Germline trimming cut 7 bases from V and 5 bases from J; bases unmatched to any gene: 9. The CDR3 coding sequence is TGTGCCAGCAAGATCGGACAGGGAATTACTGAAGCTTTCTTT. Translating it yields CASKIGQGITEAFF.

The genes are TRBV7-3 and TRBJ1-1; 9 bases fit TRBD1. This CDR3 comprises 13 residues. The germline gives CDR1 SGHTA, CDR2 FQGTGA. V shed 6 bases, J shed 5 bases, and the junction held 4 bases outside the gene matches. CDR3 sequence (DNA): TGTGCCAGCAGTCTGACAGGGGGGACTGAAGCTTTCTTT. The encoded protein is CASSLTGGTEAFF.

The CDR3 sequence: CASSYSGTITGELFF. The DNA of the CDR3 is TGTGCCAGCAGTTACTCGGGGACTATCACCGGGGAGCTGTTTTTT. The gene calls are TRBV6-5 and TRBJ2-2; 7 bases are shared with TRBD2. V was clipped by 0 bases and J by 4 bases; unmatched bases: 2. The CDR3 has 15 amino acids. Germline CDR1 is MNHEY and CDR2 is SVGAGI.

The V and J genes are TRBV7-8 and TRBJ1-6; D is undetermined. V was shortened by 4 bases and J by 9 bases, with 10 bases between the two germline ends. The CDR3 runs to 13 residues. Per the germline V gene, CDR1 is SGHVS and CDR2 is FQNEAQ. CDR3 loop: CASSSTGLSPLHF. The CDR3 bases are TGTGCCAGCAGCTCTACCGGACTTTCACCCCTCCACTTT. Full variable domain (missing parts from reference TRBV7-8 and TRBJ1-6): GAGVSQSPRYKVAKRGQDVALRCDPISGHVSLFWYQQALGQGPEFLTYFQNEAQLDKSGLPSDRFFAERPEGSVSTLKIQRTQQEDSAVYLCASSSTGLSPLHFGNGTRLTVT.

V gene TRBV2 combines with J gene TRBJ1-6; 7 bases are shared with TRBD1. With V trimmed by 0 bases and J by 7 bases, 9 bases remained unmatched. Per germline, CDR1 SNHLY and CDR2 FYNNEI. CDR3 length equals 17 residues. The CDR3 protein is CASSEAPPLQGNSPLHF. The CDR3, as DNA: TGTGCCAGCAGTGAAGCCCCACCCCTACAGGGGAATTCACCCCTCCACTTT.

This chain connects TRBV5-1 to TRBJ2-5; 7 nucleotides match TRBD1. V lost 4 bases, J lost 2 bases, and 5 bases stayed unmatched. The germline V gene encodes CDR1 SGHRS and CDR2 YFSETQ. This CDR3 is built from 14 residues. Written as DNA, the CDR3 is TGCGCCAGCAGCCACGGGACAGATCAAGAGACCCAGTACTTC. Protein: CASSHGTDQETQYF.

V usage is TRBV7-2 and J usage is TRBJ2-3; D gene ambiguous. The CDR3 contains 13 residues. V dropped 2 bases and J dropped 3 bases, with 6 bases sitting between them. Germline-derived CDR1 and CDR2 are SGHTA and FQGNSA. CDR3 loop: CASSLSLTDTQYF. CDR3 DNA: TGTGCCAGCAGCTTAAGCTTAACAGATACGCAGTATTTT.

The count of this clone is one. The genes are TRBV27 and TRBJ1-4, with 7 bases lining up with TRBD1. The trim removed 5 bases at V and 7 bases at J, leaving 7 bases unmatched. The CDR3 loop spans 14 amino acids. Germline values: CDR1 MNHEY, CDR2 SMNVEV (reference sequence). The CDR3 bases are TGTGCCAGCAGTGGTACAGGGGCGGGTGAAAAACTGTTTTTT. Protein product: CASSGTGAGEKLFF.

This chain joins TRBV7-6 and TRBJ2-7; possibly TRBD2 for D (6 bases). Trimming stripped 2 bases from V and 5 bases from J, with 22 bases between. CDR3 length equals 17 residues. Germline V gene data show CDR1 as SGHVS and CDR2 as FNYEAQ. The CDR3 loop reads CASSLMAGSGEADEQYF. The CDR3 DNA reads as TGTGCCAGCAGCTTAATGGCGGGGTCGGGAGAAGCGGACGAGCAGTACTTC.

This clone was picked up one time. The chain employs TRBV29-1 and TRBJ1-1, with D possibly being TRBD1 (5 bases). Trimming cost V 5 bases and J 1 base, with 11 bases left between them. CDR1 is SQVTM and CDR2 is ANQGSEA in the germline V gene. This CDR3 is 13 amino acids long. The CDR3 is CSVSDSQNTEAFF. CDR3 in DNA: TGCAGCGTTTCAGACAGTCAGAACACTGAAGCTTTCTTT.

This clone ranks as medium-sized (0.01 to 0.1%). This chain uses TRBV7-9 with TRBJ1-1; no firm D call. Germline CDR1 and CDR2: SEHNR and FQNEAQ (reference sequence). The CDR3 covers 14 residues. V lost 5 bases and J lost 6, with 16 bases in between. CDR3 sequence reads: CASSPPTSVAEAFF. For the CDR3, the DNA is TGTGCCAGCAGCCCACCGACATCGGTGGCTGAAGCTTTCTTT.

Notes on this clone: Sequence at one end of the junction differs from germline and may be a read error. DNA of the CDR3: TGTTCCAGCAGCGACAGGCAAGAGACCCAGTACTTC. It specifies CSSSDRQETQYF. The chain combines TRBV7-9 with TRBJ2-5; a weak D match, TRBD1 (6 bases). This CDR3 is 12 amino acids long. Per the germline V gene, CDR1 is SEHNR and CDR2 is FQNEAQ (reference sequence).

V gene TRBV7-9 combines with J gene TRBJ1-6; a weak D match, TRBD1 (6 bases). V shed 7 bases and J shed 2 bases, with 18 bases lying between them. Germline CDR1 reads SEHNR; CDR2 reads FQNEAQ (reference sequence). CDR3 length: 17 amino acids. The CDR3 here is CASNNNWGGAYNSPLHF. In DNA, the CDR3 is TGTGCCAGCAACAACAACTGGGGGGGCGCCTATAATTCACCCCTCCACTTT. Together with reference TRBV7-9 and TRBJ1-6, the CDR3 gives the full variable domain: DTGVSQNPRHKITKRGQNVTFRCDPISEHNRLYWYRQTLGQGPEFLTYFQNEAQLEKSRLLSDRFSAERPKGSFSTLEIQRTEQGDSAMYLCASNNNWGGAYNSPLHFGNGTRLTVT.

This sequence joins TRBV7-2 and TRBJ1-5; TRBD1 agrees at 7 bases. The CDR3 is made up of 13 amino acids. V was pared by 5 bases and J by 7 bases, with 5 bases of the junction left unmatched. Germline V CDR1 and CDR2: SGHTA, FQGNSA. CDR3 bases: TGTGCCAGCAGCACAGGGGCCCGGCAGCCCCAGCATTTT. Protein: CASSTGARQPQHF.

The chain carries TRBV6-1 and TRBJ2-7; no firm D call. Trimming left V 5 bases short and J 6 bases short, with 11 bases between. The CDR3 loop spans 12 amino acids. Per the germline V gene, CDR1 is MNHNS and CDR2 is SASEGT. CDR3 region: CASSKLESEQYF. The CDR3 DNA follows: TGTGCCAGCAGTAAGTTAGAGTCCGAGCAGTACTTC.

CDR3 sequence reads: CASSLGLGSKNPEQFF. In DNA, the CDR3 is TGTGCCAGCAGCTTAGGTTTGGGCAGCAAGAATCCTGAGCAGTTCTTC. The V and J genes are TRBV11-2 and TRBJ2-1, with D hard to call. Between the trimmed V and J ends, which lost 1 base and 9 bases, there was a span of 19 bases. The CDR3 runs to 16 residues. Germline V gene data show CDR1 as SGHAT and CDR2 as FQNNGV.

The chain joins TRBV20-1 to TRBJ2-7; TRBD1 matches 9 bases. Unmatched junction bases numbered 7, after V lost 5 bases and J lost 11 bases. The CDR3 is made up of 11 amino acids. Germline V gene data show CDR1 as DFQATT and CDR2 as SNEGSKA (reference sequence). The CDR3 sequence is CSAFTGGGEYF. In DNA form, the CDR3 reads TGCAGTGCTTTTACAGGGGGCGGGGAGTACTTC.

CDR3 DNA sequence: TGTGCCAGCAGTTATCAACAGGGCGCTGAAGCTTTCTTT. It yields the protein CASSYQQGAEAFF. The chain has TRBV6-5 and TRBJ1-1; TRBD1 is a possible D gene (6 bases). Germline lookup yields CDR1 MNHEY and CDR2 SVGAGI. CDR3 length: 13 residues. V dropped 3 bases and J dropped 6 bases, with 11 bases sitting between them.

The chain combines TRBV28 with TRBJ1-6, with unresolved D. The germline gives CDR1 MDHEN, CDR2 SYDVKM. CDR3 length: 13 residues. Trimming stripped 7 bases from V and 8 bases from J, with 12 bases between. The CDR3 sequence is CASTSILDSPLHF. The CDR3 region has the DNA TGTGCCAGCACAAGTATACTGGATTCACCCCTCCACTTT. The entire variable domain, with the rest obtained from reference TRBV28 and TRBJ1-6, is as follows: DVKVTQSSRYLVKRTGEKVFLECVQDMDHENMFWYRQDPGLGLRLIYFSYDVKMKEKGDIPEGYSVSREKKERFSLILESASTNQTSMYLCASTSILDSPLHFGNGTRLTVT.

In this sample, this clone turned up once. The genes are TRBV7-2 and TRBJ1-1, with no clear D. CDR1 SGHTA and CDR2 FQGNSA come from the germline V gene. Between the trimmed V and J ends, which lost 2 bases and 0 bases, there was a span of 7 bases. This CDR3 has 14 amino acids. CDR3 bases: TGTGCCAGCAGCTTACAGTTAATGAACACTGAAGCTTTCTTT. It specifies CASSLQLMNTEAFF. Filled out from reference TRBV7-2 and TRBJ1-1, the complete variable domain reads GAGVSQSPSNKVTEKGKDVELRCDPISGHTALYWYRQSLGQGLEFLIYFQGNSAPDKSGLPSDRFSAERTGGSVSTLTIQRTQQEDSAVYLCASSLQLMNTEAFFGQGTRLTVV.